A single sample gave rise to the 18 T cell receptor beta chains below, sequenced in a study of cytomegalovirus exposure and HLA in healthy donors. Use of 60 Vbeta and 13 Jbeta primers characterized the PCR. Profiling relied on immunoSEQ multiplex PCR, and the TCRdb table lists in-frame clones only, not all of them. The sample carries 99,000 or so clones, around 15% recorded once. The sample taken for sequencing was PBMCs. The receptor set was obtained from a female donor in good health and CMV-seronegative.

The J gene is TRBJ1-5, the V gene TRBV4-1, with 12 bases matching TRBD1. J lost 5 bases, V lost 3 bases, and 8 bases had no gene match. Germline CDR1 MGHRA, CDR2 YSYEKL. The CDR3 has 17 residues. DNA for the CDR3: TGCGCCAGCAGCCAGGATCCGGGACAGGGGGCATATCAGCCCCAGCATTTT. Its protein is CASSQDPGQGAYQPQHF.

The rearrangement links TRBV4-1 to TRBJ2-1, with 8 bases identical to TRBD2. Trimming cost V 6 bases and J 4 bases; bases outside gene matches: 2. Germline lookup yields CDR1 MGHRA and CDR2 YSYEKL. CDR3 length: 13 amino acids. CDR3 in DNA: TGCGCCAGCAGAGCGGGGGTTTACAATGAGCAGTTCTTC. Translated: CASRAGVYNEQFF.

The chain employs TRBV19 and TRBJ2-3, with D possibly TRBD1 on 6 matching bases. Germline V gene sequence: CDR1 LNHDA, CDR2 SQIVND (reference sequence). The V and J ends lost 6 bases and 1 base respectively, with 11 bases between them. The CDR3 has 14 residues. The CDR3 region is CASRLGAGTDTQYF. As DNA, the CDR3 is TGTGCCAGTAGGTTGGGGGCCGGCACAGATACGCAGTATTTT.

J is TRBJ2-5 and V is TRBV28, with D uncertain. The J call may be faulty, since TRBJ2-7 better matches the DNA end. In germline, CDR1 is MDHEN, CDR2 SYDVKM. The CDR3 is 13 amino acids. The CDR3 DNA is TGTGCCAGCAGGCTTAGCTTCTCCTACGAGCAGTACTTC. Amino acids: CASRLSFSYEQYF.

On this clone: The germline gene is not matched at one end of the junction; a read error may be the cause. The J gene is TRBJ1-1, the V gene TRBV4-1; tentatively, D is TRBD1 (5 bases). This CDR3 spans 15 amino acids. Germline V gene data show CDR1 as MGHRA and CDR2 as YSYEKL. The CDR3 loop is CAGSQGRGMGTEAFF. CDR3 nucleotide sequence: TGCGCCGGCAGCCAAGGTCGGGGGATGGGAACTGAAGCTTTCTTT.

This sequence joins TRBV29-1 and TRBJ2-1, with D perhaps TRBD2 (6 bases). This CDR3 is built from 13 residues. The V end lost 5 bases, the J end lost 8 bases, and 16 bases lay between the germline ends. The germline V gene has CDR1 SQVTM and CDR2 ANQGSEA. CDR3 amino acids: CSVSPGWGDEQFF. CDR3 nucleotide sequence: TGCAGCGTTTCTCCCGGTTGGGGGGATGAGCAGTTCTTC.

This clone was found a few times. This chain uses TRBV7-9 with TRBJ2-1; 7 bases align to TRBD1. The junction had 5 bases not matched to a gene; V was cut back by 3 bases and J by 3 bases. The CDR3 loop spans 15 amino acids. Germline-derived CDR1 and CDR2 are SEHNR and FQNEAQ (reference sequence). The CDR3 loop reads CASSFQGGHYNEQFF. CDR3 coding DNA: TGTGCCAGCAGCTTCCAAGGGGGCCACTACAATGAGCAGTTCTTC.

This clone was observed a handful of times. The chain's CDR3 is CASGLGQEYTEAFF. CDR3 in DNA: TGTGCTAGTGGTCTAGGACAGGAGTACACTGAAGCTTTCTTT. This chain connects TRBV12-5 to TRBJ1-1; 7 bases fit TRBD1. V lost 5 bases to trimming and J lost 3 bases; unmatched junction nucleotides: 6. This CDR3 comprises 14 residues. In germline, CDR1 is LGHNT, CDR2 FRNRAP.

In this sample, this clone turned up a few times. This chain joins TRBV7-8 and TRBJ1-1; TRBD1 aligns across 7 bases. CDR3 length: 15 residues. Germline V gene sequence: CDR1 SGHVS, CDR2 FQNEAQ. With V trimmed by 2 bases and J by 10 bases, 13 bases remained unmatched. CDR3 residues: CASSLNAVTGVGAFF. The DNA for the CDR3 is TGTGCCAGCAGCTTAAATGCAGTAACAGGGGTTGGAGCTTTCTTT.

This clone was picked up a small number of times. One end of the junction is discordant with germline, which a read error may explain. The gene calls are TRBV2 and TRBJ2-3; TRBD2 aligns across 7 bases. The CDR3 extends over 15 amino acids. The germline CDR1 and CDR2 sequences are SNHLY and FYNNEI. The CDR3 DNA follows: TGTGCCAGCAGTGCTGGGAGGGCCGGCACGGATACGCAGTATTTT. This sequence encodes CASSAGRAGTDTQYF.

This clone was counted a single time. This sequence joins TRBV30 and TRBJ1-1; perhaps TRBD1 as D (5 bases). Germline V gene sequence: CDR1 GTSNPN, CDR2 SVGIG (reference sequence). CDR3 length equals 14 residues. V gave up 3 bases and J gave up 4 bases, with 15 bases separating them. CDR3 amino acids: CAWRGHGSLTEAFF. The CDR3 DNA follows: TGTGCCTGGAGGGGGCACGGCTCCCTCACTGAAGCTTTCTTT.

V is TRBV15 and J is TRBJ1-5; tentatively, D is TRBD1 (6 bases). CDR3 length: 15 amino acids. V shed 6 bases and J shed 0 bases, with 12 bases lying between them. Germline V CDR1 and CDR2: LNHNV, YYDKDF (reference sequence). The CDR3 region has the DNA TGTGCCACCAGACCTGGACAGTATAGCAATCAGCCCCAGCATTTT. Protein sequence: CATRPGQYSNQPQHF.

This clone occurred a few times. The chain employs TRBV29-1 and TRBJ2-7; TRBD1 agrees at 7 bases. The CDR3 totals 12 residues. The V gene end was trimmed by 5 bases and the J gene end by 6 bases; junction bases not matched to a gene: 7. The germline V gene encodes CDR1 SQVTM and CDR2 ANQGSEA. The CDR3 nucleotides are TGCAGCGTTTGGGACAGTTTGGGCGAGCAGTACTTC. Translation gives CSVWDSLGEQYF.

The chain is built from TRBV7-9 and TRBJ1-2, with 10 nucleotides matching TRBD1. CDR3 length: 15 residues. The germline V gene has CDR1 SEHNR and CDR2 FQNEAQ (reference sequence). V dropped 4 bases and J dropped 4; count of bases not matched to a gene: 6. The CDR3 loop is CASSSSGTGVYGYTF. CDR3 in DNA: TGTGCCAGCAGCTCATCCGGGACAGGGGTCTATGGCTACACCTTC.

V is TRBV7-3 and J is TRBJ2-1; 10 nucleotides align to TRBD2. The trim removed 5 bases at V and 12 bases at J, leaving 16 bases unmatched. The CDR3 consists of 16 residues. Germline V lookup: CDR1 SGHTA, CDR2 FQGTGA. The CDR3 sequence: CASSRTGNSGRFGQFF. The CDR3 region has the DNA TGTGCCAGCAGCCGAACCGGGAATAGCGGGAGGTTTGGGCAGTTCTTC.

The rearrangement uses TRBV18 and TRBJ2-4; tentative D call: TRBD2 (5 bases). Trimming removed 2 bases at V and 0 bases at J, with 17 bases between. The CDR3 length is 18 residues. In germline, CDR1 is KGHSH, CDR2 LQKENI. This chain's CDR3 is CASSPFAGRGLAKNIQYF. CDR3 bases: TGTGCCAGCTCACCATTTGCAGGCCGCGGGCTAGCCAAAAACATTCAGTACTTC.

In its sample, this clone was seen a few times. V is TRBV9 and J is TRBJ1-2; TRBD1 matches at 7 bases. Losses at the gene ends were 4 bases for V and 3 bases for J; bases not matched to a gene: 3. The CDR3 has 13 amino acids. The germline CDR1 and CDR2 sequences are SGDLS and YYNGEE. The CDR3 nucleotides are TGTGCCAGCAGCTTCGGACAGGACTATGGCTACACCTTC. Protein: CASSFGQDYGYTF.

This chain joins TRBV9 and TRBJ2-7; no reliable D call. Per germline, CDR1 SGDLS and CDR2 YYNGEE. Between the trimmed V and J ends, which lost 4 bases and 3 bases, there was a span of 11 bases. This CDR3 spans 13 amino acids. CDR3 region: CASSTHASYEQYF. As DNA, the CDR3 is TGTGCCAGCAGCACCCATGCCAGCTACGAGCAGTACTTC.